The 22 T cell receptor beta chains presented below share a single source sample, sequenced in a study of technical replicates of blood from several donors. Sequencing was performed with immunoSEQ multiplex PCR; in TCRdb, only in-frame clones are kept and a portion is missing. Of about 100,000 clones in the sample, 85% to 95% were seen once. The sample comprised T cells isolated from PBMCs. The source is a human donor in good health.

The CDR3 region is CASSVGQANANSPLHF. In DNA, the CDR3 is TGTGCCAGCAGCGTAGGTCAGGCAAACGCTAATTCACCCCTCCACTTT. The chain recombines TRBV9 with TRBJ1-6; no clear D gene. Germline-derived CDR1 and CDR2 are SGDLS and YYNGEE. This CDR3 contains 16 residues. Trimming took off 0 bases at V and 6 bases at J, with 13 bases between the two ends.

This chain joins TRBV5-4 and TRBJ1-6, with D tentatively TRBD1 (5 bases). In germline, CDR1 is SGHNT, CDR2 YYREEE (reference sequence). The CDR3 sequence is 15 residues long. V lost 5 bases and J lost 10, with 19 bases in between. DNA of the CDR3: TGTGCCAGCAGTTTCCAGACAGCCAGAAGCTCACCCCTCCACTTT. It translates to CASSFQTARSSPLHF. The full variable domain, completed using reference TRBV5-4 and TRBJ1-6, is ETGVTQSPTHLIKTRGQQVTLRCSSQSGHNTVSWYQQALGQGPQFIFQYYREEENGRGNFPPRFSGLQFPNYSSELNVNALELDDSALYLCASSFQTARSSPLHFGNGTRLTVT.

The chain combines TRBV15 with TRBJ2-1; 10 bases align to TRBD2. V dropped 5 bases and J dropped 6; count of bases not matched to a gene: 4. The V gene's germline CDR1 is LNHNV and CDR2 YYDKDF (reference sequence). This CDR3 contains 14 residues. CDR3 region: CATSRRTSGNEQFF. CDR3 coding DNA: TGTGCCACCAGCCGACGGACTAGCGGCAATGAGCAGTTCTTC.

This clone was counted a single time. The chain joins TRBV27 to TRBJ2-5; no firm D call. Germline V gene lookup returns CDR1 MNHEY and CDR2 SMNVEV (reference sequence). V lost 3 bases and J 3 bases, leaving 11 bases between the germline ends. This CDR3 is built from 14 residues. The CDR3 here is CASSLIGQEETQYF. The CDR3 DNA reads TGTGCCAGCAGTTTGATCGGCCAGGAAGAGACCCAGTACTTC.

This clone was counted once. This chain joins TRBV5-1 and TRBJ1-1; possibly TRBD1 for D (5 bases). There are 16 residues in the CDR3. Germline-derived CDR1 and CDR2 are SGHRS and YFSETQ. V lost 4 bases and J 4 bases, leaving 20 bases between the germline ends. The CDR3 is CASSRESGLTVTEAFF. The CDR3 DNA is TGCGCCAGCAGCCGCGAATCGGGACTAACCGTCACTGAAGCTTTCTTT.

The chain couples TRBV7-3 to TRBJ1-2, with D unclear. CDR3 length: 14 amino acids. The ends were cut back, 5 bases at V and 5 bases at J, with 15 bases in the middle. The V gene's germline CDR1 is SGHTA and CDR2 FQGTGA. Here the CDR3 reads CASSVDNGGYGYTF. The CDR3 DNA is TGTGCCAGCAGCGTCGACAACGGAGGGTATGGCTACACCTTC.

This clone was seen more than once but under ten times. This chain links TRBV11-3 with TRBJ2-7, with 7 bases fitting TRBD2. Trimming removed 1 base from V and 7 bases from J; junction bases left unmatched: 13. This CDR3 has 16 amino acids. Germline V gene data show CDR1 as SGHNT and CDR2 as YENEEA. Written as DNA, the CDR3 is TGTGCCAGCAGCTTAGGGGATTGGCGGGGGTCTGATGAGCAGTACTTC. Its protein is CASSLGDWRGSDEQYF.

The gene calls are TRBV5-1 and TRBJ1-3; 10 positions match TRBD1. V dropped 4 bases and J dropped 5; count of bases not matched to a gene: 6. Per germline, CDR1 SGHRS and CDR2 YFSETQ. CDR3 length: 15 amino acids. The CDR3 here is CASSRDRGERNTIYF. The CDR3 DNA reads as TGCGCCAGCAGCCGGGACAGGGGAGAGAGAAACACCATATATTTT.

The table lists this clone with a count of one. V usage is TRBV28 and J usage is TRBJ2-1, with D possibly TRBD2 on 6 matching bases. The CDR3 runs to 11 residues. V lost 8 bases, J lost 8 bases, and 10 bases lay in between. CDR1 is MDHEN, CDR2 SYDVKM, per germline. CDR3 DNA: TGTGCCAGCCATTCGGGGGATGAGCAGTTCTTC. Its translation: CASHSGDEQFF.

V is TRBV5-5 and J is TRBJ1-4; D is unresolved. The CDR3 is 14 residues long. With 4 bases removed from V and 7 bases from J, the gap between germline ends came to 14 bases. Germline values: CDR1 SGHKS, CDR2 YYEKEE (reference sequence). The CDR3 DNA reads as TGTGCCAGCAGCCCAAGCGAGGGCATTGAAAAACTGTTTTTT. Translating gives CASSPSEGIEKLFF. The full variable domain, completed using reference TRBV5-5 and TRBJ1-4, is DAGVTQSPTHLIKTRGQQVTLRCSPISGHKSVSWYQQVLGQGPQFIFQYYEKEERGRGNFPDRFSARQFPNYSSELNVNALLLGDSALYLCASSPSEGIEKLFFGSGTQLSVL.

The V and J genes are TRBV10-2 and TRBJ2-5; 9 bases fit TRBD2. J lost 7 bases, V lost 7 bases, and 16 bases had no gene match. The CDR3 is 16 residues long. Germline values: CDR1 WSHSY, CDR2 SAAADI. The CDR3 protein is CASTQVREGHWRTQYF. CDR3 coding DNA: TGCGCCAGCACCCAAGTGCGGGAGGGCCACTGGAGGACCCAGTACTTC.

The V call is TRBV6-5, the J call TRBJ1-5; D is uncertain. Germline CDR1 is MNHEY and CDR2 is SVGAGI. The CDR3 covers 15 residues. Trimming stripped 0 bases from V and 1 base from J, with 7 bases between. CDR3 bases: TGTGCCAGCAGTTACTCGGCGGGCAGCAATCAGCCCCAGCATTTT. Its protein is CASSYSAGSNQPQHF.

This clone has only one observation. The chain uses TRBV14 and TRBJ2-5, with TRBD1 matching 7 bases. The length of the CDR3 is 17 residues. CDR1 is SGHDN, CDR2 FVKESK, per germline. V shed 2 bases and J 2 bases; nucleotides not matched to a gene: 11. The CDR3 sequence: CASSQLQGRGAQETQYF. As DNA, the CDR3 is TGTGCCAGCAGCCAACTACAGGGGCGAGGGGCACAAGAGACCCAGTACTTC.

The chain combines TRBV5-4 with TRBJ2-4; TRBD1 might be the D (6 bases). This CDR3 spans 15 amino acids. The V gene lost 3 bases and the J gene lost 4 bases, with 14 bases spanning the gap. Germline V CDR1 and CDR2: SGHNT, YYREEE (reference sequence). The CDR3 nucleotides read TGTGCCAGCAGCTCCCAGGGGCGCGAGAAAAACATTCAGTACTTC. Protein product: CASSSQGREKNIQYF.

The rearrangement links TRBV19 to TRBJ1-1; tentatively, D is TRBD1 (6 bases). Per germline, CDR1 LNHDA and CDR2 SQIVND (reference sequence). The V end was cut by 5 bases, the J end by 1 base, with 20 bases between. There are 17 residues in the CDR3. The CDR3 coding sequence is TGTGCCAGTAGTGTCTTACAGGGAACGGGGGGGAACACTGAAGCTTTCTTT. This codes for CASSVLQGTGGNTEAFF.

The rearrangement joins TRBV4-1 to TRBJ1-2; D is possibly TRBD1 (6 bases). This CDR3 comprises 13 residues. Trimming left V 6 bases short and J 5 bases short, with 13 bases between. Per germline, CDR1 MGHRA and CDR2 YSYEKL. CDR3 nucleotide sequence: TGCGCCAGCAGAGCTGGACAGCTTTATGGCTACACCTTC. Translated, it gives CASRAGQLYGYTF.

This sequence joins TRBV7-9 and TRBJ2-7; a weak D match, TRBD2 (6 bases). V lost 1 base and J 2 bases, leaving 9 bases between the germline ends. The CDR3 is 14 residues long. Germline-derived CDR1 and CDR2 are SEHNR and FQNEAQ (reference sequence). The DNA of the CDR3 is TGTGCCAGCAGCTTAGGCTGGAGGGCCTACGAGCAGTACTTC. Protein product: CASSLGWRAYEQYF.

This chain connects TRBV6-6 to TRBJ2-2; no clear D gene. The germline CDR1 and CDR2 sequences are MNHNY and SVGAGI (reference sequence). This CDR3 is 16 amino acids long. V dropped 0 bases and J dropped 0 bases, with 8 bases sitting between them. The CDR3 DNA reads TGTGCCAGCAGTTACTCTTATAAATCGAACACCGGGGAGCTGTTTTTT. This codes for CASSYSYKSNTGELFF.

The chain recombines TRBV10-2 with TRBJ2-6; D is uncertain. V was clipped by 7 bases and J by 0 bases, with 13 bases between them. Germline V CDR1 and CDR2: WSHSY, SAAADI. This CDR3 comprises 16 residues. CDR3 coding DNA: TGCGCCAGCACGACTGCTCAGCCCTCTGGGGCCAACGTCCTGACTTTC. It yields the protein CASTTAQPSGANVLTF.

V gene TRBV9 combines with J gene TRBJ2-7; a weak D match, TRBD2 (6 bases). V was trimmed by 4 bases and J by 5 bases, leaving 16 bases between them. Germline V CDR1 and CDR2: SGDLS, YYNGEE. This CDR3 contains 14 residues. This CDR3 is CASSQQPPGDEQYF. The CDR3 DNA reads TGTGCCAGCAGCCAACAGCCTCCGGGGGACGAGCAGTACTTC. The full variable domain, in which reference TRBV9 and TRBJ2-7 provide the parts outside the CDR3, is DSGVTQTPKHLITATGQRVTLRCSPRSGDLSVYWYQQSLDQGLQFLIQYYNGEERAKGNILERFSAQQFPDLHSELNLSSLELGDSALYFCASSQQPPGDEQYFGPGTRLTVT.

The chain recombines TRBV5-1 with TRBJ1-2; no definite D call. The germline V gene encodes CDR1 SGHRS and CDR2 YFSETQ. With 1 base removed from V and 6 bases from J, the gap between germline ends came to 16 bases. The CDR3 loop spans 15 amino acids. The CDR3 reads CASSLLRWVRHGYTF. In DNA form, the CDR3 reads TGCGCCAGCAGCTTGTTAAGGTGGGTGAGGCATGGCTACACCTTC.

V and J are TRBV15 and TRBJ2-5; 9 bases line up with TRBD1. This CDR3 is built from 16 residues. Trimming cost V 0 bases and J 5 bases; bases outside gene matches: 7. The V gene's germline CDR1 is LNHNV and CDR2 YYDKDF (reference sequence). The CDR3 nucleotides read TGTGCCACCAGCAGAGATCTAACAGGGGGCGCGGAGACCCAGTACTTC. Protein product: CATSRDLTGGAETQYF. Complete variable domain (other parts from reference TRBV15 and TRBJ2-5): DAMVIQNPRYQVTQFGKPVTLSCSQTLNHNVMYWYQQKSSQAPKLLFHYYDKDFNNEADTPDNFQSRRPNTSFCFLDIRSPGLGDTAMYLCATSRDLTGGAETQYFGPGTRLLVL.